The clone carrying this T cell receptor (beta chain) was seen a few times. Its target is unknown. This record belongs to a study of T-cell reconstitution after alpha-beta-depleted transplantation in children. Findings and caveats of the study: Diversity of TCRbeta at day 60 was high in some patients, arising from surviving recipient T cells and thymic progenitors. The study reportedly traced alpha-beta T cells about two months after transplant to several hundred expanded graft clones. Counts and diversity of T cells one year after transplant came mostly from newly produced T cells.

Using unique molecular identifiers, the investigators prepared the TCRbeta library. MiXCR, applied by TCRdb to the PCR reads, yields one record per CDR3 protein. The data show about 97,000 distinct CDR3 sequences, about 6% seen once. This CDR3 contains 13 residues. V was trimmed by 4 bases and J by 7 bases, leaving 12 bases between them. Germline V lookup: CDR1 KGHDR, CDR2 SFDVKD. This receptor was obtained from a female patient between 2 and 15 years old who had a stem cell transplant for Fanconi anemia, so the T cells may come from the graft donor. The starting material was PBMCs, mostly from graft donor cells, obtained 60 days after TCRalphabeta/CD19-depleted stem cell transplant. The chain recombines TRBV24-1 with TRBJ2-5; TRBD1 is a possible D gene (6 bases). CDR3 sequence (DNA): TGTGCCACCAGTGAATTGACAGGACGGACCCAGTACTTC. It codes for CATSELTGRTQYF.